This T cell receptor (beta chain) was sequenced in a study of T cells in Graves' hyperthyroidism and ophthalmopathy. Study details: Before any treatment, at initial diagnosis, peripheral blood was collected.

This CDR3 has 15 amino acids. V gave up 2 bases and J gave up 1 base, with 9 bases separating them. Germline V gives CDR1 MNHEY, CDR2 SVGAGI. Fresh peripheral blood, 8 to 10 ml of it, supplied the PBMCs. This clonotype was seen ten or more times. From RNA transcripts, TCR beta CDR3 regions were amplified. In the first-round RT-PCR of the TCR CDR3, the HTBI primer set was used. Each CDR3 protein gets one entry after TCRdb re-called the multiplex PCR reads with MiXCR. The sample comprises hundreds of thousands of distinct CDR3 sequences, approximately 14% of which are singletons, and more than 8.5% rests with the top ten.

The sequencing input was blood. This clonotype was obtained from a woman aged 18-29 years with Graves' hyperthyroidism. The genes are TRBV6-5 and TRBJ2-1; D perhaps matches TRBD1 (6 bases). This chain's CDR3 is CASSYGGPSYNEQFF. The CDR3, as DNA: TGTGCCAGCAGTTACGGGGGCCCATCCTACAATGAGCAGTTCTTC.